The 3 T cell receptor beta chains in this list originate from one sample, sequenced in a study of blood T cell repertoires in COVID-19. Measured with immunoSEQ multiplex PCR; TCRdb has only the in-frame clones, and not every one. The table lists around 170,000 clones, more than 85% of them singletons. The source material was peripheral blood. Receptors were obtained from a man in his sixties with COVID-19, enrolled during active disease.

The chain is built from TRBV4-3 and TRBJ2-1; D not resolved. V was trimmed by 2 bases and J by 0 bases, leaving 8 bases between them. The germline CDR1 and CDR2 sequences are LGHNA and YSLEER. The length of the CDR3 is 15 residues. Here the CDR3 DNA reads TGCGCCAGCAGCCAAATGCGGAGCTCCTACAATGAGCAGTTCTTC. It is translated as CASSQMRSSYNEQFF.

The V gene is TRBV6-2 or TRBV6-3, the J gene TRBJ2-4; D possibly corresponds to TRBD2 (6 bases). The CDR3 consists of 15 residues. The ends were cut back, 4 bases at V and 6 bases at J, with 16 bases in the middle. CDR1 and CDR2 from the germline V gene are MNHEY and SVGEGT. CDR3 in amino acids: CASSLPSGSTNIQYF. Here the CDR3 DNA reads TGTGCCAGCAGTTTACCGTCCGGGAGCACAAACATTCAGTACTTC.

The CDR3 bases are TGTGCCAGCAGCTCCCGGACACTCAGCACAGATACGCAGTATTTT. Its translation: CASSSRTLSTDTQYF. The chain carries TRBV9 and TRBJ2-3, with a tentative D call TRBD1 (5 bases). The CDR3 is 15 amino acids. Germline CDR1 reads SGDLS; CDR2 reads YYNGEE. The V end was cut by 4 bases, the J end by 0 bases, with 12 bases between. The variable domain in full, completed from reference TRBV9 and TRBJ2-3, reads DSGVTQTPKHLITATGQRVTLRCSPRSGDLSVYWYQQSLDQGLQFLIQYYNGEERAKGNILERFSAQQFPDLHSELNLSSLELGDSALYFCASSSRTLSTDTQYFGPGTRLTVL.